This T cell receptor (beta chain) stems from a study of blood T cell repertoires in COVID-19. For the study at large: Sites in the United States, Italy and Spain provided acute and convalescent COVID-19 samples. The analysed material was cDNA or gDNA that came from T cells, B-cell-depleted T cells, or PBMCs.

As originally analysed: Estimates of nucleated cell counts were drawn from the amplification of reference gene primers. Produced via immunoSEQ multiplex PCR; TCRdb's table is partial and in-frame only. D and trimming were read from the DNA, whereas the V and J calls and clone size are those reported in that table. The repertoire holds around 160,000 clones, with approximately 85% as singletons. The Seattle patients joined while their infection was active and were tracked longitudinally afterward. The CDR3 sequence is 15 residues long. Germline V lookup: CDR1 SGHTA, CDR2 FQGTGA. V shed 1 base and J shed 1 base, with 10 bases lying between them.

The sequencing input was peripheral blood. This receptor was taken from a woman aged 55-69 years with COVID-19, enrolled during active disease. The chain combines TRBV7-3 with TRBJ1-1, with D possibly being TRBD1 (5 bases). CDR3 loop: CASSLNGGRNTEAFF. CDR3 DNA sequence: TGTGCCAGCAGCTTAAACGGGGGTCGGAACACTGAAGCTTTCTTT.